Described below is a single T cell receptor (beta chain) sequence and its context. TCRdb processed the 5' RACE reads anew with MiXCR; each CDR3 protein has one entry. The table lists tens of thousands of distinct CDR3 sequences, roughly 29% of them singletons. The length of the CDR3 is 14 residues. Trimming removed 6 bases at V and 4 bases at J, with 14 bases between. The sequenced sample was memory CD4+ T cells sorted from a lymph node. Subset noted: memory CD4+ T cells, CD4+CD45RO+CD25-. V gene TRBV12-3 or TRBV12-4 combines with J gene TRBJ2-3; TRBD1 or TRBD2 may be the D gene (6 bases each). This receptor was identified in a female donor with breast cancer. The CDR3 loop reads CASSPGASADTQYF. For the CDR3, the DNA is TGTGCCAGCAGCCCGGGGGCAAGCGCAGATACGCAGTATTTT.